This passage covers 30 T cell receptor beta chains from one sample sequenced in a study of shared clonotypes between healthy human individuals. Assay: immunoSEQ multiplex PCR; the TCRdb copy retains only in-frame clones and omits some. The table includes about 1.5 million clones, roughly 98% detected once. Sequences were obtained from naive CD4+ T cells sorted from blood. The sample's subset: CD45RA+ positively selected. Every receptor here comes from a man aged 30 to 39 in good health.

The rearrangement links TRBV6-1 to TRBJ2-7, with TRBD1 matching over 7 bases. Per the germline V gene, CDR1 is MNHNS and CDR2 is SASEGT. V lost 0 bases to trimming and J lost 3 bases; unmatched junction nucleotides: 2. This CDR3 is built from 14 residues. This chain's CDR3 is CASSEARQGYEQYF. CDR3 in DNA: TGTGCCAGCAGTGAAGCAAGACAGGGCTACGAGCAGTACTTC.

V is TRBV7-9 and J is TRBJ2-3; TRBD2 matches 8 bases. V shed 5 bases and J 4 bases; nucleotides not matched to a gene: 17. Germline V gene data show CDR1 as SEHNR and CDR2 as FQNEAQ (reference sequence). There are 18 residues in the CDR3. DNA of the CDR3: TGTGCCAGCAGCCTAGTGGCGGGAGGCCCCCTTGTTGCAGATACGCAGTATTTT. Translation gives CASSLVAGGPLVADTQYF. Variable domain in full (rest from reference TRBV7-9 and TRBJ2-3): DTGVSQNPRHKITKRGQNVTFRCDPISEHNRLYWYRQTLGQGPEFLTYFQNEAQLEKSRLLSDRFSAERPKGSFSTLEIQRTEQGDSAMYLCASSLVAGGPLVADTQYFGPGTRLTVL.

The V and J genes are TRBV11-2 and TRBJ2-7; 9 bases match TRBD1. CDR3 length: 16 amino acids. The trim removed 4 bases at V and 0 bases at J, leaving 7 bases unmatched. CDR1 is SGHAT and CDR2 is FQNNGV in the germline V gene. As DNA, the CDR3 is TGTGCCAGCAGCTCCTTACAGGGGGCGGGCTCCTACGAGCAGTACTTC. The encoded protein is CASSSLQGAGSYEQYF.

The chain couples TRBV12-5 to TRBJ2-3; perhaps TRBD2 as D (5 bases). CDR3 length: 15 residues. Germline CDR1 is LGHNT and CDR2 is FRNRAP. Between the trimmed V and J ends, which lost 1 base and 5 bases, there was a span of 13 bases. The CDR3 sequence: CASGLGLAPLDTQYF. For the CDR3, the DNA is TGTGCTAGTGGTTTGGGGCTAGCCCCTTTAGATACGCAGTATTTT.

This clone was counted a single time. The rearrangement joins TRBV18 to TRBJ1-3; maybe TRBD1 (6 bases). V gave up 4 bases and J gave up 0 bases, with 10 bases separating them. The CDR3 is 15 amino acids. Germline CDR1 reads KGHSH; CDR2 reads LQKENI. The CDR3 protein is CASSQGGISGNTIYF. CDR3 nucleotides: TGTGCCAGCTCACAAGGGGGTATCTCTGGAAACACCATATATTTT.

The chain joins TRBV5-1 to TRBJ2-5; 8 nucleotides align to TRBD1. The CDR3 runs to 15 residues. CDR1 and CDR2 (germline): SGHRS, YFSETQ. V lost 0 bases and J lost 4; bases outside the gene matches: 5. CDR3 sequence reads: CASSLARQGRETQYF. The CDR3 nucleotides read TGCGCCAGCAGCTTGGCAAGACAGGGGCGAGAGACCCAGTACTTC.

This chain connects TRBV7-2 to TRBJ2-7, with 7 positions matching TRBD1. The CDR3 is 14 amino acids. V trimming: 2 bases; J trimming: 2 bases; junction bases outside the gene matches: 3. Looked up from germline, CDR1 is SGHTA and CDR2 is FQGNSA. The DNA of the CDR3 is TGTGCCAGCAGCTTATTACAGGGGACCTACGAGCAGTACTTC. Translated, it gives CASSLLQGTYEQYF.

This chain connects TRBV11-2 to TRBJ2-2; 7 bases map to TRBD2. The CDR3 contains 15 residues. Trimming cost V 4 bases and J 1 base; bases outside gene matches: 3. Germline V gives CDR1 SGHAT, CDR2 FQNNGV. The CDR3 sequence: CASSSSGVNTGELFF. The CDR3 DNA is TGTGCCAGCAGCTCAAGCGGGGTGAACACCGGGGAGCTGTTTTTT.

The chain uses TRBV11-1 and TRBJ2-2; D may be TRBD2 (6 bases). Germline CDR1 is SGHAT and CDR2 is FQDESV (reference sequence). The CDR3 runs to 15 residues. The germline V and J ends were trimmed by 7 bases and 3 bases, with 15 bases remaining between them. CDR3 in amino acids: CASTIGSTDTGELFF. CDR3 nucleotide sequence: TGTGCCAGCACCATCGGGAGTACGGACACCGGGGAGCTGTTTTTT.

CDR3 in amino acids: CAISDGGGGVNIQYF. The CDR3 nucleotides read TGTGCCATCAGTGATGGGGGAGGTGGGGTAAACATTCAGTACTTC. The J gene is TRBJ2-4, the V gene TRBV10-3, with D possibly matching TRBD2 (6 bases). Trimming took off 3 bases at V and 6 bases at J, with 15 bases between the two ends. This CDR3 is 15 amino acids long. Germline-derived CDR1 and CDR2 are ENHRY and SYGVKD.

The rearrangement links TRBV4-2 to TRBJ2-7; D gene unclear. This CDR3 has 19 amino acids. The V gene lost 1 base and the J gene lost 2 bases, with 24 bases spanning the gap. CDR1 and CDR2 from the germline V gene are LGHNA and YNFKEQ. CDR3 nucleotide sequence: TGTGCCAGCAGCCAAGTTTCTTTGGTAGCCAGAACAGATACCTACGAGCAGTACTTC. Translating it yields CASSQVSLVARTDTYEQYF.

The gene calls are TRBV18 and TRBJ1-1; a possible D gene is TRBD1 (6 bases). CDR3 size: 14 residues. The germline V gene encodes CDR1 KGHSH and CDR2 LQKENI. The V end was cut by 4 bases, the J end by 5 bases, with 14 bases between. The CDR3 nucleotides read TGTGCCAGCTCACTCCTTACAGGGTGGACTGAAGCTTTCTTT. Amino acid sequence: CASSLLTGWTEAFF.

The V call is TRBV27, the J call TRBJ2-3; TRBD1 or TRBD2 may be the D gene (5 bases each). The CDR3 is 16 amino acids. V lost 6 bases, J lost 0 bases, and 16 bases lay in between. Germline CDR1 is MNHEY and CDR2 is SMNVEV (reference sequence). The CDR3 bases are TGTGCCAGCAGCACATCTGGGGACCTAAGCACAGATACGCAGTATTTT. Protein sequence: CASSTSGDLSTDTQYF.

Note on this clone: At the DNA level, this CDR3 is encoded by other sequences in the same sample as well. This sequence joins TRBV28 and TRBJ2-7; the D gene is possibly TRBD2 (6 bases). CDR3 length: 14 residues. With 7 bases removed from V and 0 bases from J, the gap between germline ends came to 13 bases. The germline CDR1 and CDR2 sequences are MDHEN and SYDVKM. The CDR3 DNA is TGTGCCAGCACTACCCCCGGGAGCTCCTACGAGCAGTACTTC. Protein product: CASTTPGSSYEQYF.

The rearrangement joins TRBV2 to TRBJ1-2; 7 nucleotides agree with TRBD1. Germline assignment: CDR1 SNHLY and CDR2 FYNNEI. After removal of 6 bases from V and 4 bases from J, the junction contained 11 bases not matched to a gene. This CDR3 contains 15 residues. CDR3 nucleotides: TGTGCCAGCAGCATCACTGGACAGGACTCCTATGGCTACACCTTC. Residues: CASSITGQDSYGYTF.

The chain links TRBV13 to TRBJ2-1; D may correspond to TRBD1 or TRBD2 (5 bases each). Germline CDR1 reads PRHDT; CDR2 reads FYEKMQ (reference sequence). The CDR3 totals 19 residues. The V and J ends lost 5 bases and 0 bases respectively, with 23 bases between them. The CDR3 region has the DNA TGTGCCAGCAGCCCCGGGGCAGGCTCACGGGGAAGCTCCTACAATGAGCAGTTCTTC. It yields the protein CASSPGAGSRGSSYNEQFF. Variable domain in full (rest from reference TRBV13 and TRBJ2-1): AAGVIQSPRHLIKEKRETATLKCYPIPRHDTVYWYQQGPGQDPQFLISFYEKMQSDKGSIPDRFSAQQFSDYHSELNMSSLELGDSALYFCASSPGAGSRGSSYNEQFFGPGTRLTVL.

The chain links TRBV5-5 to TRBJ2-1; D gene ambiguous. Trimming stripped 2 bases from V and 0 bases from J, with 6 bases between. CDR1 and CDR2 from the germline V gene are SGHKS and YYEKEE (reference sequence). The CDR3 consists of 14 residues. The CDR3 here is CASSFATSYNEQFF. The CDR3 DNA sequence: TGTGCCAGCAGCTTCGCCACCTCCTACAATGAGCAGTTCTTC.

The V call is TRBV2, the J call TRBJ2-2; no definite D call. Germline CDR1 reads SNHLY; CDR2 reads FYNNEI. There are 14 residues in the CDR3. Trimming took 8 bases from V and 5 from J, leaving 15 bases between them. CDR3 protein: CASGIIPPTGELFF. CDR3 bases: TGTGCCAGCGGGATCATCCCTCCTACCGGGGAGCTGTTTTTT.

CDR3 coding DNA: TGCGCCAGCAGCTTGGACAGGGGGGCTGGGGCCAACGTCCTGACTTTC. It is translated as CASSLDRGAGANVLTF. J is TRBJ2-6 and V is TRBV5-1, with TRBD1 matching 8 bases. Trimming at V came to 0 bases and at J to 2 bases, leaving 1 base not matched to a gene. CDR1 and CDR2 from the germline V gene are SGHRS and YFSETQ. The CDR3 runs 16 residues.

The chain couples TRBV7-2 to TRBJ2-3, with D possibly being TRBD2 (5 bases). Germline-derived CDR1 and CDR2 are SGHTA and FQGNSA. Between the trimmed V and J ends, which lost 5 bases and 2 bases, there was a span of 11 bases. The CDR3 contains 14 residues. The CDR3 DNA reads as TGTGCCAGCAGCCTTCGACTATTCACAGATACGCAGTATTTT. Its protein product is CASSLRLFTDTQYF.

This rearrangement joins TRBV19 to TRBJ2-3, with 8 bases matching TRBD1. The CDR3 totals 13 residues. Germline loops: CDR1 LNHDA, CDR2 SQIVND (reference sequence). The junction had 1 base not matched to a gene; V was cut back by 5 bases and J by 3 bases. In nucleotides, the CDR3 is TGTGCCAGTAGTGGGGACAGGACAGATACGCAGTATTTT. Its translation is CASSGDRTDTQYF.

Comments on this clone: This sample includes further DNA sequences coding for the same CDR3. The genes are TRBV28 and TRBJ1-5; D remains unclear. Germline assignment: CDR1 MDHEN and CDR2 SYDVKM. Trimming removed 3 bases at V and 0 bases at J, with 3 bases between. The CDR3 sequence is 13 residues long. The CDR3 coding sequence is TGTGCCAGCAGTTTGAGTAGCAATCAGCCCCAGCATTTT. It translates to CASSLSSNQPQHF.

The V call is TRBV25-1, the J call TRBJ2-5, with D possibly being TRBD2 (5 bases). The CDR3 runs to 10 residues. Germline V gene data show CDR1 as MGHDK and CDR2 as SYGVNS. Trimming stripped 10 bases from V and 9 bases from J, with 12 bases between. For the CDR3, the DNA is TGTGCCACCAAGTGGGAGTCCCAGTACTTC. It specifies CATKWESQYF.

The CDR3 bases are TGTGCCAGCAGTGCCTCTTCCGGGACCAGGGACTACGAGCAGTACTTC. As protein: CASSASSGTRDYEQYF. The chain couples TRBV27 to TRBJ2-7; either TRBD1 or TRBD2 may supply D (5 bases each). The CDR3 has 16 amino acids. CDR1 MNHEY and CDR2 SMNVEV come from the germline V gene (reference sequence). Trimming took 5 bases from V and 3 from J, leaving 20 bases between them.

The chain carries TRBV30 and TRBJ1-2; D is undetermined. This CDR3 spans 15 amino acids. V was clipped by 2 bases and J by 2 bases, with 15 bases between them. Per the germline V gene, CDR1 is GTSNPN and CDR2 is SVGIG (reference sequence). As DNA, the CDR3 is TGTGCCTGGAGTCCCCCCCGGACCGGGAACTATGGCTACACCTTC. As protein: CAWSPPRTGNYGYTF.

V and J are TRBV29-1 and TRBJ2-5; D may be TRBD1 (6 bases). Per the germline V gene, CDR1 is SQVTM and CDR2 is ANQGSEA. The CDR3 extends over 10 amino acids. V lost 4 bases to trimming and J lost 8 bases, with 8 bases between them. The CDR3 spells CSVGGGTQYF. The CDR3 DNA is TGCAGCGTTGGAGGGGGAACCCAGTACTTC. The full variable domain, with the rest looked up from reference TRBV29-1 and TRBJ2-5, is SAVISQKPSRDICQRGTSLTIQCQVDSQVTMMFWYRQQPGQSLTLIATANQGSEATYESGFVIDKFPISRPNLTFSTLTVSNMSPEDSSIYLCSVGGGTQYFGPGTRLLVL.

J is TRBJ1-5 and V is TRBV10-3, with unresolved D. Trimming shortened V by 7 bases and J by 3 bases, and 10 bases separated the two germline ends. The germline V gene has CDR1 ENHRY and CDR2 SYGVKD. The CDR3 has 13 amino acids. The CDR3 sequence is CAITPENNQPQHF. In DNA, the CDR3 is TGTGCCATCACTCCCGAGAACAATCAGCCCCAGCATTTT.

The chain has TRBV7-9 and TRBJ2-5, with 7 positions matching TRBD2. Trimming took 5 bases from V and 5 from J; bases not matched to a gene: 11. Germline-derived CDR1 and CDR2 are SEHNR and FQNEAQ (reference sequence). This CDR3 contains 15 residues. Here the CDR3 reads CASSLNPAGGETQYF. CDR3 DNA: TGTGCCAGCAGCCTCAACCCGGCCGGGGGGGAGACCCAGTACTTC.

This clone has more than one count but fewer than ten. The identical CDR3 is also encoded by other nucleotide sequences in the sample. The V call is TRBV18, the J call TRBJ1-5, with D unresolved. The V end was cut by 2 bases, the J end by 0 bases, with 2 bases between. Germline loops: CDR1 KGHSH, CDR2 LQKENI. The CDR3 sequence is 13 residues long. This chain's CDR3 is CASSPGSNQPQHF. The CDR3 DNA reads TGTGCCAGCTCACCAGGTAGCAATCAGCCCCAGCATTTT.

This clone has just one count. The chain recombines TRBV11-2 with TRBJ2-7; TRBD2 matches at 11 bases. Per the germline V gene, CDR1 is SGHAT and CDR2 is FQNNGV. The junction had 9 bases not matched to a gene; V was cut back by 2 bases and J by 3 bases. The CDR3 contains 17 residues. The CDR3 reads CASSLRAITSGSYEQYF. The CDR3 DNA reads TGTGCCAGCAGCTTAAGAGCCATAACTAGCGGGAGCTACGAGCAGTACTTC.